Following are 26 T cell receptor beta chains from one sample sequenced in a study of circulating tumor DNA in untreated peripheral T-cell lymphoma. Here immunoSEQ multiplex PCR was the method, and the copy in TCRdb shows in-frame clones only, minus some. The sample has about 500 clones, under 90% seen once. Input material: cell-free DNA from blood serum. All receptors derive from a human donor with peripheral T-cell lymphoma.

This clone was picked up a small number of times. The rearrangement uses TRBV9 and TRBJ1-1, with 8 bases fitting TRBD1. The CDR3 loop spans 15 amino acids. Germline trimming cut 5 bases from V and 4 bases from J; bases unmatched to any gene: 10. Germline lookup yields CDR1 SGDLS and CDR2 YYNGEE. CDR3 protein: CASSGLGQASTEAFF. CDR3 DNA: TGTGCCAGCAGTGGGCTGGGACAGGCATCCACTGAAGCTTTCTTT.

A single count supports this clone. The chain links TRBV4-3 to TRBJ2-7, with D tentatively TRBD1 (5 bases). V was clipped by 0 bases and J by 5 bases, with 8 bases between them. Per the germline V gene, CDR1 is LGHNA and CDR2 is YSLEER. The CDR3 has 13 amino acids. This chain's CDR3 is CASSQDLRDEQYF. The CDR3 nucleotides are TGCGCCAGCAGCCAAGATCTCAGGGACGAGCAGTACTTC.

J is TRBJ1-5 and V is TRBV23-1; weak D call: TRBD1 (5 bases). TRBV23-1 qualifies as an ORF whose function is uncertain. V was shortened by 3 bases and J by 1 base, with 25 bases between the two germline ends. The CDR3 has 20 amino acids. CDR3 in DNA: TGCGCCAGCAGTCACCCTGGGGTTTCGCAGGGAGGACGGAGCAATCAGCCCCAGCATTTT. It yields the protein CASSHPGVSQGGRSNQPQHF.

CDR3: CASSPEDSNYEQYF. The CDR3 DNA is TGTGCCAGCAGCCCGGAGGACAGCAACTACGAGCAGTACTTC. The chain links TRBV27 to TRBJ2-7; TRBD1 might be the D (6 bases). This CDR3 has 14 residues. CDR1 and CDR2 (germline): MNHEY, SMNVEV (reference sequence). V was clipped by 6 bases and J by 3 bases, with 15 bases between them.

This clone was observed a few times. The V call is TRBV15, the J call TRBJ1-5; D unclear. The germline V gene has CDR1 LNHNV and CDR2 YYDKDF (reference sequence). The V end was cut by 0 bases, the J end by 7 bases, with 10 bases between. CDR3 length: 14 residues. This CDR3 reads CATSRDKGGQPQHF. CDR3 nucleotide sequence: TGTGCCACCAGCAGAGATAAAGGAGGACAGCCCCAGCATTTT.

V gene TRBV28 combines with J gene TRBJ1-2; 9 nucleotides line up with TRBD1. The length of the CDR3 is 15 residues. The V and J ends lost 6 bases and 0 bases, in that order; junction bases with no gene match: 5. CDR1 is MDHEN and CDR2 is SYDVKM in the germline V gene. The CDR3 loop is CASRTGGPANYGYTF. The CDR3 nucleotides read TGTGCCAGCAGAACAGGGGGCCCAGCTAACTATGGCTACACCTTC.

CDR3: CASSISGHDEQFF. The CDR3, as DNA: TGTGCCAGCAGCATCTCAGGACACGATGAGCAGTTCTTC. The chain links TRBV9 to TRBJ2-1; perhaps TRBD1 as D (5 bases). V lost 4 bases to trimming and J lost 8 bases, with 13 bases between them. Germline values: CDR1 SGDLS, CDR2 YYNGEE. This CDR3 region has 13 residues.

The chain combines TRBV27 with TRBJ2-1, with a tentative D call TRBD1 (6 bases). Trimming removed 6 bases from V and 6 bases from J, with 12 bases in between. The CDR3 totals 13 residues. Germline-derived CDR1 and CDR2 are MNHEY and SMNVEV (reference sequence). The CDR3 loop is CASRSQGGNEQFF. CDR3 in DNA: TGTGCCAGCAGATCCCAAGGGGGCAATGAGCAGTTCTTC.

The V call is TRBV7-3, the J call TRBJ2-1; 8 bases line up with TRBD2. The CDR3 length is 12 residues. V dropped 6 bases and J dropped 6; count of bases not matched to a gene: 1. Germline loops: CDR1 SGHTA, CDR2 FQGTGA. The CDR3 bases are TGTGCCAGCAGTCGGGGGGGCAATGAGCAGTTCTTC. It codes for CASSRGGNEQFF.

CDR3 nucleotide sequence: TGTGCCAGCAGCTTAAGCGGGGGGGCCATTGAGCAGTTCTTC. It is translated as CASSLSGGAIEQFF. The rearrangement links TRBV11-1 to TRBJ2-1, with 10 bases aligning to TRBD2. Germline V lookup: CDR1 SGHAT, CDR2 FQDESV (reference sequence). CDR3 length equals 14 residues. The J segment lost 9 bases and the V segment lost 2 bases, leaving 4 bases of the junction unmatched.

The chain links TRBV6-1 to TRBJ2-2, with D possibly being TRBD1 or TRBD2 (6 bases each). The V gene lost 6 bases and the J gene lost 5 bases, with 13 bases spanning the gap. CDR1 is MNHNS and CDR2 is SASEGT in the germline V gene. This CDR3 is built from 14 residues. The CDR3 nucleotides are TGTGCCAGCAGCCTTACGGGGGCAACCGGGGAGCTGTTTTTT. Protein product: CASSLTGATGELFF.

This clone was counted a single time. The rearrangement joins TRBV6-6 to TRBJ2-7; the D is unclear. This CDR3 region has 11 residues. The V end was cut by 5 bases, the J end by 9 bases, with 11 bases between. CDR1 is MNHNY, CDR2 SVGAGI, per germline (reference sequence). CDR3 sequence reads: CASSPGLAQYF. The CDR3 DNA is TGTGCCAGCAGTCCAGGTCTGGCGCAGTACTTC.

This rearrangement joins TRBV28 to TRBJ2-1, with D perhaps TRBD2 (6 bases). Trimming took off 5 bases at V and 9 bases at J, with 20 bases between the two ends. Germline lookup yields CDR1 MDHEN and CDR2 SYDVKM. The CDR3 covers 15 residues. The CDR3 DNA is TGTGCCAGCAGTCCCTTAGGGCGGGACGACGGTGAGCAGTTCTTC. This gives the protein CASSPLGRDDGEQFF.

The chain has TRBV19 and TRBJ2-3, with D perhaps matching TRBD1 (6 bases). The ends were cut back, 1 base at V and 1 base at J, with 12 bases in the middle. This CDR3 comprises 16 residues. Germline assignment: CDR1 LNHDA and CDR2 SQIVND (reference sequence). The CDR3, as DNA: TGTGCCAGTAGTATAGGCGTCGCAGGGGGCACAGATACGCAGTATTTT. Amino acid sequence: CASSIGVAGGTDTQYF.

The chain links TRBV6-1 to TRBJ2-3, with 10 bases identical to TRBD2. Germline loops: CDR1 MNHNS, CDR2 SASEGT. CDR3 length: 15 residues. Trimming removed 2 bases from V and 5 bases from J; junction bases left unmatched: 4. The chain's CDR3 is CASSEHSGGLDTQYF. The CDR3 nucleotides read TGTGCCAGCAGTGAACATAGCGGGGGGTTAGATACGCAGTATTTT.

This chain joins TRBV6-6 and TRBJ1-2; D is possibly TRBD1 (6 bases). With 6 bases removed from V and 3 bases from J, the gap between germline ends came to 8 bases. Germline V lookup: CDR1 MNHNY, CDR2 SVGAGI (reference sequence). This CDR3 region has 12 residues. CDR3 sequence (DNA): TGTGCCAGCAGCCCAGGGGACTATGGCTACACCTTC. It encodes CASSPGDYGYTF.

This sequence joins TRBV7-3 and TRBJ2-1, with D perhaps being TRBD1 or TRBD2 (5 bases each). Germline lookup yields CDR1 SGHTA and CDR2 FQGTGA. Trimming took off 5 bases at V and 4 bases at J, with 15 bases between the two ends. This CDR3 contains 15 residues. The CDR3 loop is CASSPVGDVYNEQFF. The DNA of the CDR3 is TGTGCCAGCAGCCCTGTCGGGGACGTATACAATGAGCAGTTCTTC.

The chain joins TRBV7-9 to TRBJ2-2; perhaps D is TRBD1 or TRBD2 (5 bases each). The V gene's germline CDR1 is SEHNR and CDR2 FQNEAQ (reference sequence). This CDR3 spans 15 amino acids. Trimming left V 2 bases short and J 7 bases short, with 14 bases between. CDR3 amino acids: CASSLSLPGRGELFF. CDR3 DNA sequence: TGTGCCAGCAGCTTATCCCTCCCGGGGCGCGGGGAGCTGTTTTTT.

V gene TRBV2 combines with J gene TRBJ2-2; tentatively, D is TRBD2 (6 bases). V was trimmed by 5 bases and J by 2 bases, leaving 12 bases between them. Germline V gene data show CDR1 as SNHLY and CDR2 as FYNNEI. The CDR3 runs 15 residues. CDR3 bases: TGTGCCAGCAGTAGGCTAGCGACTAACACCGGGGAGCTGTTTTTT. It translates to CASSRLATNTGELFF.

V gene TRBV7-9 combines with J gene TRBJ2-1; no clear D gene. This CDR3 is 13 amino acids long. Germline V CDR1 and CDR2: SEHNR, FQNEAQ (reference sequence). V was cut by 1 base and J by 5 bases, with 6 bases left in between. The CDR3 DNA sequence: TGTGCCAGCAGCTTAGGCACGCACAATGAGCAGTTCTTC. It codes for CASSLGTHNEQFF.

This clone showed up just a few times. This chain uses TRBV6-1 with TRBJ2-5; a possible D gene is TRBD2 (7 bases). Germline loops: CDR1 MNHNS, CDR2 SASEGT. This CDR3 has 14 residues. Trimming removed 8 bases from V and 5 bases from J, with 18 bases in between. The CDR3 nucleotides are TGTGCCAGCCATAGGGGGGGCCTAGGGGAGACCCAGTACTTC. Protein: CASHRGGLGETQYF.

This rearrangement joins TRBV19 to TRBJ2-1; no definite D call. Germline V gene lookup returns CDR1 LNHDA and CDR2 SQIVND (reference sequence). The CDR3 contains 16 residues. V was shortened by 4 bases and J by 4 bases, with 17 bases between the two germline ends. CDR3 region: CASSTTAKPAYNEQFF. The CDR3 region has the DNA TGTGCCAGTAGTACCACCGCTAAACCAGCTTACAATGAGCAGTTCTTC.

Concerning this clone: This same CDR3 is encoded by further DNA sequences in the sample. This chain links TRBV18 with TRBJ1-1; tentatively, D is TRBD1 (5 bases). The CDR3 runs to 15 residues. With 0 bases removed from V and 1 base from J, the gap between germline ends came to 9 bases. Germline CDR1 reads KGHSH; CDR2 reads LQKENI. This CDR3 is CASSPPSQANTEAFF. CDR3 DNA sequence: TGTGCCAGCTCACCACCGTCACAGGCGAACACTGAAGCTTTCTTT.

CDR3 DNA sequence: TGTGCCAGCAGTCCCGTGAGAGGCACCGGGGAGCTGTTTTTT. Its translation: CASSPVRGTGELFF. The chain carries TRBV6-5 and TRBJ2-2; D is unresolved. Deletions cut 5 bases from V and 4 bases from J, with 11 bases between. The CDR3 has 14 residues. CDR1 and CDR2 (germline): MNHEY, SVGAGI.

The V and J genes are TRBV29-1 and TRBJ1-1, with D possibly matching TRBD1 (6 bases). Trimming left V 2 bases short and J 11 bases short, with 12 bases between. CDR3 size: 11 residues. Germline CDR1 and CDR2: SQVTM and ANQGSEA. The CDR3 is CSVERDTRAFF. The CDR3 DNA sequence: TGCAGCGTTGAACGGGACACTCGGGCTTTCTTT.

The V call is TRBV9, the J call TRBJ2-7, with TRBD1 matching over 9 bases. This CDR3 has 17 residues. V was pared by 0 bases and J by 2 bases, with 9 bases of the junction left unmatched. Per the germline V gene, CDR1 is SGDLS and CDR2 is YYNGEE. DNA of the CDR3: TGTGCCAGCAGCGTAGGGTCCCCGGGACAGGGTCCCTACGAGCAGTACTTC. It codes for CASSVGSPGQGPYEQYF.